This TCR beta chain was found in a study of shared clonotypes between healthy human individuals. In the study overall: Donors had three CD4 naive, three CD4 memory, two CD8 naive and one CD8 memory plate apiece. Study-wide results and limits: Clonotype sharing among donors likely depends on sequencing depth.

V shed 6 bases and J 8 bases; nucleotides not matched to a gene: 11. CDR3 length: 15 residues. CDR1 SGHTA and CDR2 FQGNSA come from the germline V gene. The authors' processing: Sequence data from immunoSEQ were junction-only and lacked quality scores; consequently, filtering differed. Sequencing was performed with immunoSEQ multiplex PCR; in TCRdb, only in-frame clones are kept and a portion is missing. That table supplies the V and J calls and clone size; D and trimming were determined from the DNA. Among 950,000 to 1,200,000 clones listed, roughly 77% were seen once. Of note for this clone: The antigen remains unidentified.

The sample taken for sequencing was memory CD4+ T cells from PBMCs. The subset was: CD45RA-negative fraction. The clonotype comes from a man between 18 and 29 years old in good health. Some clones in this sample may be carry-over from other donors' samples. The chain recombines TRBV7-2 with TRBJ2-1; TRBD2 matches at 9 bases. The CDR3 reads CASSQQGLAGDEQFF. Written as DNA, the CDR3 is TGTGCCAGCAGTCAACAGGGACTAGCAGGCGATGAGCAGTTCTTC.